This T cell receptor beta chain was observed in a study of CD8 T cells in ankylosing spondylitis. Study findings and constraints: Matched synovial fluid from ankylosing spondylitis patients was reported to be enriched for disease-linked clones.

Trimming removed 2 bases from V and 1 base from J; junction bases left unmatched: 4. In germline, CDR1 is SEHNR, CDR2 FQNEAQ (reference sequence). The CDR3 totals 16 residues. Ten or more counts support this clonotype. Its specificity is not known. One entry per CDR3 protein results from TCRdb running MiXCR on the 5' RACE reads. This sample has 250,000 to 400,000 distinct CDR3 sequences, with around a tenth found just once. The sequencing sample was made of blood, either unsorted or a sorted T cell fraction (not recorded which). The V and J genes are TRBV7-9 and TRBJ2-2; 7 bases are shared with TRBD1. The receptor comes from a female donor with ankylosing spondylitis or in good health (not recorded which). The CDR3 loop is CASSLPRTGNTGELFF. The CDR3 nucleotides are TGTGCCAGCAGCTTACCTCGGACAGGGAACACCGGGGAGCTGTTTTTT.